The source of this TCR beta chain is a study of T cell responses to AZD1222 COVID-19 vaccine. Study-level results: Clonal diversity was possibly underestimated, and white British individuals and females predominated among donors. Spike-specific TCR breadth and depth grew following two AZD1222 doses.

As regards this clone: The antigen remains unidentified.

Some clones are missing from TCRdb's copy, which holds only in-frame ones; the method was immunoSEQ multiplex PCR. The sample has under 25,000 clones, less than 90% seen once. The starting material was peripheral blood, obtained 28 days after the second AZD1222 dose. The TCR was taken from an adult who received the AZD1222 COVID-19 vaccine.

CDR3 coding DNA: TGTGCCAGCAGCCTGGCGGGGCACGAGACCCAGTACTTC. Protein product: CASSLAGHETQYF. This rearrangement joins TRBV12-3 or TRBV12-4 to TRBJ2-5, with a weak D call TRBD2 (6 bases). The CDR3 sequence is 13 residues long. Trimming pared 6 bases from V and 5 bases from J, leaving 13 bases between.